One and the same sample provided the 16 T cell receptor beta chains below, sequenced in a study of blood T cells in healthy people across ages. Primed by a sample-barcoded 5' primer and a J-beta primer mix, a second PCR proceeded for about 6 to 11 cycles. Via MiXCR, TCRdb re-called the 5' RACE reads, giving one row per CDR3 protein. In the table there are some 1.5 million distinct CDR3 sequences, about 28% of which are singletons. The specimen was blood. These TCRs come from a woman aged 25 to 39 in good health.

The V and J genes are TRBV10-2 and TRBJ2-2, with D possibly being TRBD2 (5 bases). V gave up 8 bases and J gave up 6 bases, with 13 bases separating them. This CDR3 is 13 amino acids long. Germline CDR1 reads WSHSY; CDR2 reads SAAADI. CDR3 coding DNA: TGCGCCAGCTGGAGAGGGTTATCCGGGGAGCTGTTTTTT. It specifies CASWRGLSGELFF.

This clonotype was detected ten times or more. This sequence joins TRBV7-3 and TRBJ2-1; 7 positions agree with TRBD2. V lost 6 bases to trimming and J lost 10 bases; unmatched junction nucleotides: 6. The CDR3 length is 12 residues. Germline V CDR1 and CDR2: SGHTA, FQGTGA. The CDR3 DNA reads TGTGCCAGCAGTTCTAGCGGAGGGGAGCAGTTCTTC. It is translated as CASSSSGGEQFF.

A few counts support this clonotype. The chain combines TRBV2 with TRBJ2-2; weak D call: TRBD2 (6 bases). The CDR3 totals 16 residues. The germline V and J ends were trimmed by 4 bases and 4 bases, with 16 bases remaining between them. CDR1 and CDR2 (germline): SNHLY, FYNNEI. The CDR3 spells CASSARGRRGTGELFF. Here the CDR3 DNA reads TGTGCCAGCAGTGCCCGGGGCAGGAGGGGCACCGGGGAGCTGTTTTTT.

The chain links TRBV5-4 to TRBJ2-1; TRBD2 agrees at 10 bases. Trimming at V came to 4 bases and at J to 7 bases, leaving 11 bases not matched to a gene. The CDR3 has 16 amino acids. Per the germline V gene, CDR1 is SGHNT and CDR2 is YYREEE (reference sequence). CDR3 region: CASSLSSGRVMNEQFF. CDR3 bases: TGTGCCAGCAGCCTTTCTAGCGGGAGAGTCATGAATGAGCAGTTCTTC.

The chain couples TRBV7-2 to TRBJ2-7; tentative D call: TRBD1 (5 bases). The CDR3 length is 15 residues. Germline V gives CDR1 SGHTA, CDR2 FQGNSA. V lost 3 bases and J 2 bases, leaving 14 bases between the germline ends. Here the CDR3 reads CASSFPKDTAYEQYF. In nucleotides, the CDR3 is TGTGCCAGCAGCTTTCCCAAGGACACCGCCTACGAGCAGTACTTC.

Turning to this clonotype: The CDR3 ends on some other residue instead of the conserved phenylalanine or tryptophan, so this is likely a read error. V usage is TRBV3-1 and J usage is TRBJ2-1; D not certain. CDR1 is LGHDT, CDR2 YNNKEL, per germline (reference sequence). Deletions cut 6 bases from V and 5 bases from J, with 5 bases between. The CDR3 extends over 11 amino acids. CDR3 sequence: CASRNNNEQFV. CDR3 nucleotide sequence: TGTGCCAGCAGGAACAACAATGAGCAGTTCGTC.

This clonotype was seen a few times. CDR3 in DNA: TGCAGCGTTGAACCCCAGGGCCGCACAGATACGCAGTATTTT. This gives the protein CSVEPQGRTDTQYF. The V call is TRBV29-1, the J call TRBJ2-3; the D gene is possibly TRBD1 (5 bases). The V gene's germline CDR1 is SQVTM and CDR2 ANQGSEA. The CDR3 spans 14 residues. V shed 2 bases and J shed 1 base, with 10 bases lying between them.

The chain combines TRBV19 with TRBJ2-1, with 12 bases lining up with TRBD1. This CDR3 is built from 15 residues. The V and J ends lost 5 bases and 5 bases, in that order; junction bases with no gene match: 4. Germline V lookup: CDR1 LNHDA, CDR2 SQIVND (reference sequence). CDR3 DNA: TGTGCCAGTAGTGGGGGACAGGGGGCGAACAATGAGCAGTTCTTC. Protein product: CASSGGQGANNEQFF.

This clonotype turned up a few times. The V gene is TRBV20-1, the J gene TRBJ1-1; TRBD1 aligns across 10 bases. This CDR3 has 14 amino acids. Germline CDR1 reads DFQATT; CDR2 reads SNEGSKA (reference sequence). V trimming: 3 bases; J trimming: 3 bases; junction bases outside the gene matches: 4. Written as DNA, the CDR3 is TGCAGTGCTAGTCGACAGGGGGCGGACACTGAAGCTTTCTTT. Its translation is CSASRQGADTEAFF.

The chain's CDR3 is CASRTDSATSFGANVLTF. DNA for the CDR3: TGTGCCAGCAGAACCGACAGTGCAACCAGTTTTGGGGCCAACGTCCTGACTTTC. The chain carries TRBV12-3 or TRBV12-4 and TRBJ2-6, with D possibly matching TRBD1 (5 bases). Trimming removed 6 bases at V and 3 bases at J, with 21 bases between. This CDR3 is built from 18 residues.

This clonotype was detected ten times or more. The chain combines TRBV29-1 with TRBJ1-2; D is undetermined. Germline V gives CDR1 SQVTM, CDR2 ANQGSEA. This CDR3 is 13 amino acids long. The V end was cut by 1 base, the J end by 3 bases, with 9 bases between. The CDR3 DNA follows: TGCAGCGTTGAAGGAGGCAGCTACTATGGCTACACCTTC. It codes for CSVEGGSYYGYTF. Supplemented by reference TRBV29-1 and TRBJ1-2, the full variable domain reads SAVISQKPSRDICQRGTSLTIQCQVDSQVTMMFWYRQQPGQSLTLIATANQGSEATYESGFVIDKFPISRPNLTFSTLTVSNMSPEDSSIYLCSVEGGSYYGYTFGSGTRLTVV.

This clonotype was picked up many times. This chain links TRBV6-6 with TRBJ2-1; TRBD1 is a possible D gene (6 bases). CDR1 MNHNY and CDR2 SVGAGI come from the germline V gene (reference sequence). Trimming took 7 bases from V and 7 from J, leaving 17 bases between them. The CDR3 totals 14 residues. The chain's CDR3 is CASTYPGRGNEQFF. The CDR3 DNA is TGTGCCAGCACCTACCCCGGCAGGGGAAATGAGCAGTTCTTC.

Points on this clonotype: A much larger clone lies a single base off, so this may be a read error. This sequence joins TRBV6-6 and TRBJ2-7; weak D call: TRBD2 (6 bases). The CDR3 is 17 amino acids. With 0 bases removed from V and 1 base from J, the gap between germline ends came to 16 bases. In germline, CDR1 is MNHNY, CDR2 SVGAGI (reference sequence). The DNA of the CDR3 is TGTGCCAGCAGTTACTCGAGGGCTGGCGGGACTTCCTACGAGCAGTACTTC. This sequence encodes CASSYSRAGGTSYEQYF.

Many counts were recorded for this clonotype. This chain connects TRBV20-1 to TRBJ2-7; 9 nucleotides line up with TRBD1. This CDR3 is 15 amino acids long. V trimming: 5 bases; J trimming: 6 bases; junction bases outside the gene matches: 14. CDR1 is DFQATT, CDR2 SNEGSKA, per germline (reference sequence). Written as DNA, the CDR3 is TGCAGTGCTCCCCGGCAGGTGACAGGGGGAAGCGAGCAGTACTTC. This sequence encodes CSAPRQVTGGSEQYF.

In its sample, this clonotype was seen a few times. The chain recombines TRBV21-1 with TRBJ2-1; TRBD1, the D gene given by the table, was not confirmed from the DNA. TRBV21-1 is given as a pseudogene. CDR3 size: 14 residues. CDR3 loop: CASNVAGAFKEQFF. DNA for the CDR3: TGTGCCAGCAACGTGGCGGGGGCCTTTAAGGAGCAGTTCTTC.

A word on this clonotype: The junction departs from the called germline gene at one end, perhaps through a read error. The chain joins TRBV27 to TRBJ2-7; 8 bases fit TRBD1. This CDR3 comprises 14 residues. CDR1 and CDR2 from the germline V gene are MNHEY and SMNVEV (reference sequence). CDR3 nucleotides: TGTGCCAACAGTCAGACAGGGGAGTGGGTCGAGCAGTACTTC. It yields the protein CANSQTGEWVEQYF.